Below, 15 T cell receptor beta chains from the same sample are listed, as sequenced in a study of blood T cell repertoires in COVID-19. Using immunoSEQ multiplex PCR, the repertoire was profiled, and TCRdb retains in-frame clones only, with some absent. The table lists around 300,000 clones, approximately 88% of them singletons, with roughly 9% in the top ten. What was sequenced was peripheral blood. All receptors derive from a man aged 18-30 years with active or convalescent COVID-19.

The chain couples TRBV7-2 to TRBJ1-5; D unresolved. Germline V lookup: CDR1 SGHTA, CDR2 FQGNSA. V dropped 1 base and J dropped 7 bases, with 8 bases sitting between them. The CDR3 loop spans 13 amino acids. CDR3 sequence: CASSLDSTQPQHF. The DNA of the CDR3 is TGTGCCAGCAGCTTAGACAGTACGCAGCCCCAGCATTTT.

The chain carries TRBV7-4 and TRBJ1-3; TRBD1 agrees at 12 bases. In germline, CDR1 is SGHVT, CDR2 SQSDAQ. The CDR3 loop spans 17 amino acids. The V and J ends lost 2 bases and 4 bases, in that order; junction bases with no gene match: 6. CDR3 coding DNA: TGTGCCAGCAGCTTAAGGGACAGGGGGCATGCGGGAAACACCATATATTTT. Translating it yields CASSLRDRGHAGNTIYF.

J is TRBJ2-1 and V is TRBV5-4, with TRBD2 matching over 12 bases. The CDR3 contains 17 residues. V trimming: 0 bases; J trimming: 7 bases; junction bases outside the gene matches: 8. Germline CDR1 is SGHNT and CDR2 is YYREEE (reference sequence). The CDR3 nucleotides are TGTGCCAGCAGCTTGGAGGCTAGCGGGGGGGCAAGGAATGAGCAGTTCTTC. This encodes CASSLEASGGARNEQFF.

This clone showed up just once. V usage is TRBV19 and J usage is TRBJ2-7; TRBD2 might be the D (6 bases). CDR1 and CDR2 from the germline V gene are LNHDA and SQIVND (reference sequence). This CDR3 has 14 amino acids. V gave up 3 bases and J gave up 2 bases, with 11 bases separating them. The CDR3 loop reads CASSMGLGTYEQYF. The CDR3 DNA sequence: TGTGCCAGTAGTATGGGACTGGGGACCTACGAGCAGTACTTC.

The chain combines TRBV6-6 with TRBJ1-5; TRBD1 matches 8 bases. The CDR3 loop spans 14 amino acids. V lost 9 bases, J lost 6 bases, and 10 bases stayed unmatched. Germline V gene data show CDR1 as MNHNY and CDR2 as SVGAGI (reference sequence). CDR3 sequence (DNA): TGTGCCAGTACCCAGGGGGCATGGAGTCAGCCCCAGCATTTT. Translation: CASTQGAWSQPQHF.

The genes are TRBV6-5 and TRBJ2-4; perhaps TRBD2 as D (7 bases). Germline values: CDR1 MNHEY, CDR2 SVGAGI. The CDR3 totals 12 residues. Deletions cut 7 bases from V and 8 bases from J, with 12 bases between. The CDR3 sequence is CASMGGLDIQYF. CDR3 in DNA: TGTGCCAGCATGGGGGGGCTCGACATTCAGTACTTC.

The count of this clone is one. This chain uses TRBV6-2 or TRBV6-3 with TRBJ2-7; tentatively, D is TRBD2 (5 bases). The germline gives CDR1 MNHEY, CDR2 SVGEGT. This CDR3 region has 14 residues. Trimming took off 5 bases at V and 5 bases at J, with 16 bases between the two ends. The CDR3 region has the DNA TGTGCCAGCAGTACCCGTCCACCCGGGGACGAGCAGTACTTC. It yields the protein CASSTRPPGDEQYF.

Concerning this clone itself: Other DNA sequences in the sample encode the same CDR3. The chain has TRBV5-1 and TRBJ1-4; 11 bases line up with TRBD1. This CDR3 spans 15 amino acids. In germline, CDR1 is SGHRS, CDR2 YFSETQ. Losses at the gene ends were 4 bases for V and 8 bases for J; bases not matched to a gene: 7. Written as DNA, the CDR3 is TGCGCCAGCAGCCCGGACAGGGGGCGAGGGGAAAAACTGTTTTTT. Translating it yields CASSPDRGRGEKLFF.

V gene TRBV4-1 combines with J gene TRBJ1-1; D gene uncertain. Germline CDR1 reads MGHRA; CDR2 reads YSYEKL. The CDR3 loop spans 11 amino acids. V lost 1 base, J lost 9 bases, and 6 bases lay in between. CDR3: CASSQVGKAFF. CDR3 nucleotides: TGCGCCAGCAGCCAAGTTGGCAAAGCTTTCTTT.

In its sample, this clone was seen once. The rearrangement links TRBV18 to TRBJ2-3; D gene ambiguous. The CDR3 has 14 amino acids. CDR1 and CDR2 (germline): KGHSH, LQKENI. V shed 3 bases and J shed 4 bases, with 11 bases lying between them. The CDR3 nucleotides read TGTGCCAGCTCACCTCCGATGACTGCAGATACGCAGTATTTT. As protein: CASSPPMTADTQYF. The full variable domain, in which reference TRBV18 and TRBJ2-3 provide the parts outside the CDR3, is NAGVMQNPRHLVRRRGQEARLRCSPMKGHSHVYWYRQLPEEGLKFMVYLQKENIIDESGMPKERFSAEFPKEGPSILRIQQVVRGDSAAYFCASSPPMTADTQYFGPGTRLTVL.

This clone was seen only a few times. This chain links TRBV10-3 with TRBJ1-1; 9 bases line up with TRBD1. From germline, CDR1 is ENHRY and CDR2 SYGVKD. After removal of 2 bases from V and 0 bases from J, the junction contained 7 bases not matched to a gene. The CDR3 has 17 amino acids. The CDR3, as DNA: TGTGCCATCAGTGAGAGGGGACAGGGTCTCATGAACACTGAAGCTTTCTTT. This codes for CAISERGQGLMNTEAFF.

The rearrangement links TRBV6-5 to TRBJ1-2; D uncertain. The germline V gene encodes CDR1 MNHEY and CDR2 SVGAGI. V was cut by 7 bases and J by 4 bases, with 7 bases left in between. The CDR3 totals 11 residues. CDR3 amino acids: CASTNGYGYTF. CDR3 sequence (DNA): TGTGCCAGCACCAACGGCTATGGCTACACCTTC.

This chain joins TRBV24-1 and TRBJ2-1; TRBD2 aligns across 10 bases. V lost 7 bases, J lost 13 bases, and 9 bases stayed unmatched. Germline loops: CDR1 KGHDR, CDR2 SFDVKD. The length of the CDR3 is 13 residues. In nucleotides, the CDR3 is TGTGCCACCAGCCACCTCCGGACTAGCGGTCAGTTCTTC. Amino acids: CATSHLRTSGQFF.

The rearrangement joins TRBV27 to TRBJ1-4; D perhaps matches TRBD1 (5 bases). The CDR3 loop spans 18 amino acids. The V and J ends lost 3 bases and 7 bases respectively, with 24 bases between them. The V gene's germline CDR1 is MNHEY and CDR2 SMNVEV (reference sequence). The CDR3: CASSFAPPQGLGIEKLFF. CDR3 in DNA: TGTGCCAGCAGTTTCGCCCCCCCCCAGGGTTTAGGGATTGAAAAACTGTTTTTT.

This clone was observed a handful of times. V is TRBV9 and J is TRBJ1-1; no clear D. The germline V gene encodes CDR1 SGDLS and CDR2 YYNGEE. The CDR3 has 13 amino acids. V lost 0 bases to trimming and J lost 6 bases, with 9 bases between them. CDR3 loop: CASSVGVLPEAFF. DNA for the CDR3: TGTGCCAGCAGCGTAGGTGTACTGCCTGAAGCTTTCTTT.